This TCR beta chain was documented in a study of blood T cell repertoires in COVID-19. This study enrolled people aged roughly 18 to 89 from roughly 24 US geographic areas. Allocation to cohorts depended on clinical history reported by the participants. Donors in Cohort 3 who had recovered were those with two negative PCRs, healthcare professional clearance, or resolution of their symptoms. V lost 2 bases to trimming and J lost 5 bases, with 8 bases between them. Per the germline V gene, CDR1 is KGHDR and CDR2 is SFDVKD. The CDR3 spans 13 residues. This clone has a single count. The same CDR3 also results from other DNA sequences found in this sample. Original methodology: Reference gene primer amplification gave nucleated cell count estimates. The data were produced by immunoSEQ multiplex PCR, yet TCRdb's version contains in-frame clones alone and is incomplete. V, J and clone size are taken as reported in that table, and D and trimming were inferred from the DNA itself. Among a few hundred thousand clones listed, 70% to 90% were seen once.

Material for sequencing was PBMCs or T cells enriched from blood (not recorded which). The chain recombines TRBV24-1 with TRBJ1-2, with D possibly TRBD1 on 5 matching bases. This receptor was obtained from a woman under 40 who had recovered from COVID-19. The DNA for the CDR3 is TGTGCCACCAGTGATTCGGGGGGGTATGGCTACACCTTC. Translation: CATSDSGGYGYTF.